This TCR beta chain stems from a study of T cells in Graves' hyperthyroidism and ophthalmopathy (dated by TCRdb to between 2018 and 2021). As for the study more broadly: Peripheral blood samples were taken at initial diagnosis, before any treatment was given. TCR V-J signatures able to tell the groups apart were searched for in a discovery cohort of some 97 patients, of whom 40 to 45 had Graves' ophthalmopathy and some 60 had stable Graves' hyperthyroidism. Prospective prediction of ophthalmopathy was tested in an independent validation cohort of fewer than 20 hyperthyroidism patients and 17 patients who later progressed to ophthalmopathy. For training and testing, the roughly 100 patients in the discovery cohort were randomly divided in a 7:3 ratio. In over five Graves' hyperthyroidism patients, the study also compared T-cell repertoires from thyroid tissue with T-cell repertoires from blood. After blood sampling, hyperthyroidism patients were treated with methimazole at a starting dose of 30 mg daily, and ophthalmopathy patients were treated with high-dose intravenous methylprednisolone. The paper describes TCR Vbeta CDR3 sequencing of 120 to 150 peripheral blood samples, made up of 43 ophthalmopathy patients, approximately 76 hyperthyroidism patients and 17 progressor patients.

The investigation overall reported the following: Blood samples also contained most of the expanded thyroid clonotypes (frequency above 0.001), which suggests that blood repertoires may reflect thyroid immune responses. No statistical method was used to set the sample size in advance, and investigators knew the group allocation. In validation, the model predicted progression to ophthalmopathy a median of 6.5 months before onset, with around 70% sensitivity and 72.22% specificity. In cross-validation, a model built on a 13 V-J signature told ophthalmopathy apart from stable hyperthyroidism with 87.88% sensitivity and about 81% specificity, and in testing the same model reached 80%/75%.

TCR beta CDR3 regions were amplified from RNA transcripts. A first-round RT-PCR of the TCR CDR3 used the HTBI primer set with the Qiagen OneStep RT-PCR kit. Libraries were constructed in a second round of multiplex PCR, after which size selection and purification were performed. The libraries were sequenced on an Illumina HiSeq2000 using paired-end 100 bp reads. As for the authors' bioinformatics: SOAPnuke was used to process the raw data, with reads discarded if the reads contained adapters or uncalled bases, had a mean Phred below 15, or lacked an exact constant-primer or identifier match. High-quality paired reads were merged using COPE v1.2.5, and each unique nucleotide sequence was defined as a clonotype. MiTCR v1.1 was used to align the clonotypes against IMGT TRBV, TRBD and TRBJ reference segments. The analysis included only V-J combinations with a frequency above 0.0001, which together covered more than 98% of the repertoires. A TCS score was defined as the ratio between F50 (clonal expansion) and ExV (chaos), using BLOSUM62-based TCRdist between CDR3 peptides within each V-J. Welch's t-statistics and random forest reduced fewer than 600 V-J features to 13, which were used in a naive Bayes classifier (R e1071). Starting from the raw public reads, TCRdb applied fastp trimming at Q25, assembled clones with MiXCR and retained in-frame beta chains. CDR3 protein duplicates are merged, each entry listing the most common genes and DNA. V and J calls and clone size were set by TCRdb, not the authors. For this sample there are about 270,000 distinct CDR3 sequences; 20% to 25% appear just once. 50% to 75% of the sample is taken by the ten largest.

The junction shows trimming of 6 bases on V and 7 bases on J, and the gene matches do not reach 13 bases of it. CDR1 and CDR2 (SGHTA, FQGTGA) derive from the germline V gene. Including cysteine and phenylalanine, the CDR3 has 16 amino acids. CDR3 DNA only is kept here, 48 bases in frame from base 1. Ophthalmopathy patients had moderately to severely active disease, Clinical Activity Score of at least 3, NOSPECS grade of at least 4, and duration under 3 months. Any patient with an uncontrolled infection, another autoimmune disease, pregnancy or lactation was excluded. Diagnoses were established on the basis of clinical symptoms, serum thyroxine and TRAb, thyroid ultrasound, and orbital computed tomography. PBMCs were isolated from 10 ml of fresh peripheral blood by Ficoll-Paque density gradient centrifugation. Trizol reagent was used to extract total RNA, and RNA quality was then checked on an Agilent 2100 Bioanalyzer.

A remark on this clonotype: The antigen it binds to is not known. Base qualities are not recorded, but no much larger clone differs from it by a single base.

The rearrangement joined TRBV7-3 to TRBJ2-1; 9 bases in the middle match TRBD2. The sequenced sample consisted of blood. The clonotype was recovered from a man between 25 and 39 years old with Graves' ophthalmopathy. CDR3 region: CASSPGGLALKNEQFF. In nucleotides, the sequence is TGTGCCAGCAGTCCGGGAGGACTAGCGTTGAAGAATGAGCAGTTCTTC.